The sequence of this T cell receptor beta chain was determined in a study of blood T cell repertoires in COVID-19. TCRdb's table, derived via immunoSEQ multiplex PCR, lists solely in-frame clones and lacks some. The sample carries roughly 140,000 clones, 76% recorded once. CDR3 length: 15 amino acids. Per germline, CDR1 GTSNPN and CDR2 SVGIG (reference sequence). The ends lost 5 bases at V and 2 bases at J; junction bases unmatched: 10. The sequence derives from a woman of 80 years or more with acute or convalescent COVID-19. V is TRBV30 and J is TRBJ2-3, with TRBD2 matching 7 bases. Sequences were obtained from peripheral blood. CDR3 in DNA: TGTGCCTGGGGCCTGGGAGGGACCTTCACAGATACGCAGTATTTT. It translates to CAWGLGGTFTDTQYF. Drawing the rest from reference TRBV30 and TRBJ2-3, the complete variable domain is SQTIHQWPATLVQPVGSPLSLECTVEGTSNPNLYWYRQAAGRGLQLLFYSVGIGQISSEVPQNLSASRPQDRQFILSSKKLLLSDSGFYLCAWGLGGTFTDTQYFGPGTRLTVL.